The present TCR beta chain was sequenced within a study of blood T cell repertoires in COVID-19. Study-level information: Sources were T cells, B-cell-depleted T cells, or PBMCs; the material itself was cDNA or gDNA.

The sample holds a few counts of this clone. Germline CDR1 is SGHTA and CDR2 is FQGNSA. V lost 2 bases, J lost 4 bases, and 12 bases lay in between. The CDR3 extends over 14 amino acids. TCRdb's table, derived via immunoSEQ multiplex PCR, lists solely in-frame clones and lacks some. The sample includes some 220,000 clones, more than 75% of them seen just once. The receptor's source is a human donor in a cohort sampled during active COVID-19. The sample taken for sequencing was peripheral blood. The rearrangement joins TRBV7-2 to TRBJ2-7; D remains unclear. The CDR3 here is CASSLSMQNYEQYF. The DNA for the CDR3 is TGTGCCAGCAGCTTAAGTATGCAGAATTACGAGCAGTACTTC. The whole variable domain, remainder taken from reference TRBV7-2 and TRBJ2-7, is GAGVSQSPSNKVTEKGKDVELRCDPISGHTALYWYRQSLGQGLEFLIYFQGNSAPDKSGLPSDRFSAERTGGSVSTLTIQRTQQEDSAVYLCASSLSMQNYEQYFGPGTRLTVT.